This entry lists 5 T cell receptor beta chains sequenced from one sample in a study of OX40 agonist ivuxolimab in advanced cancers. The library was built by means of the immunoSEQ multiplex PCR assay. Imported from immuneACCESS, the table was reduced by TCRdb to in-frame sequences with V and J called. These copies leave out some clones; in studies compared against another copy, an unresolved V gene accounts for under half, and the cause of the remainder is not known. The sample data list about 36,000 clones, and about 88% of these were observed just once. The top ten hold less than 4.5% of the sample. The sample in question was CD4+ or CD8+ T cells sorted from blood, obtained in a trial of the OX40 agonist ivuxolimab. All receptors derive from an adult with an advanced solid tumor such as melanoma, head and neck, liver or kidney cancer.

The V gene is TRBV2, the J gene TRBJ2-3; possibly TRBD2 for D (6 bases). Germline V gene sequence: CDR1 SNHLY, CDR2 FYNNEI. CDR3 length: 15 residues. V was pared by 6 bases and J by 5 bases, with 18 bases between. The CDR3 reads CASSTLAGDVDTQYF. The CDR3 nucleotides are TGTGCCAGCAGCACACTAGCCGGAGATGTAGATACGCAGTATTTT. Variable domain in full (rest from reference TRBV2 and TRBJ2-3): EPEVTQTPSHQVTQMGQEVILRCVPISNHLYFYWYRQILGQKVEFLVSFYNNEISEKSEIFDDQFSVERPDGSNFTLKIRSTKLEDSAMYFCASSTLAGDVDTQYFGPGTRLTVL.

V usage is TRBV5-4 and J usage is TRBJ1-2, with D unresolved. V lost 0 bases and J lost 8, with 11 bases in between. CDR1 SGHNT and CDR2 YYREEE come from the germline V gene (reference sequence). CDR3 length equals 13 residues. DNA of the CDR3: TGTGCCAGCAGCTTGGAAATCGCACGGGGCTACACCTTC. Its translation: CASSLEIARGYTF.

The CDR3 DNA sequence: TGTGCCAGCAGCTTACAGGGTACGGAGACCCAGTACTTC. Its protein is CASSLQGTETQYF. This chain uses TRBV9 with TRBJ2-5; D may be TRBD1 (6 bases). Germline V gives CDR1 SGDLS, CDR2 YYNGEE. This CDR3 region has 13 residues. The ends were cut back, 4 bases at V and 5 bases at J, with 12 bases in the middle. Full variable domain (rest looked up from reference TRBV9 and TRBJ2-5): DSGVTQTPKHLITATGQRVTLRCSPRSGDLSVYWYQQSLDQGLQFLIQYYNGEERAKGNILERFSAQQFPDLHSELNLSSLELGDSALYFCASSLQGTETQYFGPGTRLLVL.

The rearrangement uses TRBV9 and TRBJ2-1; TRBD2 matches at 12 bases. Germline-derived CDR1 and CDR2 are SGDLS and YYNGEE. The CDR3 totals 15 residues. With 4 bases clipped from V and 4 bases from J, the junction kept 3 bases outside the gene matches. This chain's CDR3 is CASSSGLAGYNEQFF. DNA of the CDR3: TGTGCCAGCAGCTCGGGACTAGCGGGTTACAATGAGCAGTTCTTC.

This sequence joins TRBV28 and TRBJ1-2, with 7 bases identical to TRBD1. Germline CDR1 MDHEN, CDR2 SYDVKM. There are 15 residues in the CDR3. The J segment lost 4 bases and the V segment lost 4 bases, leaving 9 bases of the junction unmatched. CDR3 sequence: CASSSQGRVGYGYTF. CDR3 coding DNA: TGTGCCAGCAGTTCACAGGGGCGGGTCGGCTATGGCTACACCTTC.